This note documents a single T cell receptor beta chain sequence. Its matching antigen is unknown. Germline V lookup: CDR1 WNHNN, CDR2 SYGVQD (reference sequence). V lost 5 bases, J lost 5 bases, and 13 bases lay in between. The CDR3 contains 15 residues. This record belongs to a study of T cell responses to AZD1222 COVID-19 vaccine. General study findings and limits: The donor cohort was predominantly white British with a female majority, and clonal diversity may have been underestimated.

Some clones are missing from TCRdb's copy, which holds only in-frame ones; the method was immunoSEQ multiplex PCR. The repertoire has about 140,000 clones, around nine tenths of them found once; the top ten carry about 3.5%. The rearrangement links TRBV10-1 to TRBJ2-6, with D perhaps TRBD1 or TRBD2 (6 bases each). The receptor was isolated from an adult in good health. Specimen: peripheral blood, collected on day 0 of AZD1222 vaccination. This chain's CDR3 is CASSKGGAWANVLTF. Written as DNA, the CDR3 is TGCGCCAGCAGTAAGGGGGGCGCTTGGGCCAACGTCCTGACTTTC.